This record covers a single T cell receptor beta chain. The trim removed 0 bases at V and 5 bases at J, leaving 7 bases unmatched. CDR1 and CDR2 (germline): LNHDA, SQIVND (reference sequence). The CDR3 runs to 16 residues. The data are from a study of T cell responses to AZD1222 COVID-19 vaccine. In the study overall: Combined were second doses at about 4 or about 12 weeks.

Assay: immunoSEQ multiplex PCR; the TCRdb copy retains only in-frame clones and omits some. The data hold under 140,000 clones, with 70% to 90% observed a single time. The sample here was peripheral blood, taken on day 0 of AZD1222 vaccination. The gene calls are TRBV19 and TRBJ2-3; TRBD2 agrees at 8 bases. The origin of this receptor is an adult in good health. For the CDR3, the DNA is TGTGCCAGTAGTATAGATTGGACTAGCTGGGGAGATACGCAGTATTTT. Protein product: CASSIDWTSWGDTQYF.